The text below deals with one T cell receptor (beta chain). Its antigen is currently unknown. The length of the CDR3 is 14 residues. Germline CDR1 is DFQATT and CDR2 is SNEGSKA (reference sequence). The ends were cut back, 3 bases at V and 5 bases at J, with 14 bases in the middle. TCRdb used MiXCR to reprocess the 5' RACE reads, holding one entry per CDR3 protein. The sample lists some 670,000 distinct CDR3 sequences; 12% were seen once. The data derive from a study of T cells after yellow fever vaccination. Study-level findings and limits: When the response was secondary, it was weaker but reached its peak faster, day 5 versus 15. It was a small share of clonotypes that appeared in both CD4 and CD8 compartments. Any FACS-sorted repertoire could hold abundant clonotypes that contaminate it from the bulk population. Among primary-vaccination clones, most reappeared after the booster, at roughly 95% for CD4 and 85% to 90% for CD8.

The source is a man aged 30 to 39 who received the YFV17D yellow fever vaccine. Sequencing was performed on PBMCs, taken on the day of the yellow fever booster vaccination. The chain combines TRBV20-1 with TRBJ1-5; D perhaps matches TRBD1 (5 bases). This CDR3 reads CSASGSRDDQPQHF. CDR3 DNA sequence: TGCAGTGCTAGTGGTAGCAGGGACGATCAGCCCCAGCATTTT.